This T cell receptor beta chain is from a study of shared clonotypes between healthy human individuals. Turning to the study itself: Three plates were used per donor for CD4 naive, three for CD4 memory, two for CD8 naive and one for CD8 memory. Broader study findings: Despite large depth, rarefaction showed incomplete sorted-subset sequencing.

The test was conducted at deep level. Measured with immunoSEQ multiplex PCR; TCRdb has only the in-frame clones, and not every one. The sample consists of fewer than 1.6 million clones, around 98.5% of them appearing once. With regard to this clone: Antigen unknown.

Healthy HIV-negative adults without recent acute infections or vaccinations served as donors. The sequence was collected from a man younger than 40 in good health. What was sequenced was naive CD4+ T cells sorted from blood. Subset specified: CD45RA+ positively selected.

CDR3 region: CASSILAGEGYEQYF. In nucleotides, the CDR3 is TGTGCCAGCAGCATTCTAGCGGGAGAAGGTTACGAGCAGTACTTC. The rearrangement links TRBV7-8 to TRBJ2-7; TRBD2 matches 10 bases. Trimming at V came to 5 bases and at J to 4 bases, leaving 8 bases not matched to a gene. Germline lookup yields CDR1 SGHVS and CDR2 FQNEAQ. The CDR3 is 15 residues long.